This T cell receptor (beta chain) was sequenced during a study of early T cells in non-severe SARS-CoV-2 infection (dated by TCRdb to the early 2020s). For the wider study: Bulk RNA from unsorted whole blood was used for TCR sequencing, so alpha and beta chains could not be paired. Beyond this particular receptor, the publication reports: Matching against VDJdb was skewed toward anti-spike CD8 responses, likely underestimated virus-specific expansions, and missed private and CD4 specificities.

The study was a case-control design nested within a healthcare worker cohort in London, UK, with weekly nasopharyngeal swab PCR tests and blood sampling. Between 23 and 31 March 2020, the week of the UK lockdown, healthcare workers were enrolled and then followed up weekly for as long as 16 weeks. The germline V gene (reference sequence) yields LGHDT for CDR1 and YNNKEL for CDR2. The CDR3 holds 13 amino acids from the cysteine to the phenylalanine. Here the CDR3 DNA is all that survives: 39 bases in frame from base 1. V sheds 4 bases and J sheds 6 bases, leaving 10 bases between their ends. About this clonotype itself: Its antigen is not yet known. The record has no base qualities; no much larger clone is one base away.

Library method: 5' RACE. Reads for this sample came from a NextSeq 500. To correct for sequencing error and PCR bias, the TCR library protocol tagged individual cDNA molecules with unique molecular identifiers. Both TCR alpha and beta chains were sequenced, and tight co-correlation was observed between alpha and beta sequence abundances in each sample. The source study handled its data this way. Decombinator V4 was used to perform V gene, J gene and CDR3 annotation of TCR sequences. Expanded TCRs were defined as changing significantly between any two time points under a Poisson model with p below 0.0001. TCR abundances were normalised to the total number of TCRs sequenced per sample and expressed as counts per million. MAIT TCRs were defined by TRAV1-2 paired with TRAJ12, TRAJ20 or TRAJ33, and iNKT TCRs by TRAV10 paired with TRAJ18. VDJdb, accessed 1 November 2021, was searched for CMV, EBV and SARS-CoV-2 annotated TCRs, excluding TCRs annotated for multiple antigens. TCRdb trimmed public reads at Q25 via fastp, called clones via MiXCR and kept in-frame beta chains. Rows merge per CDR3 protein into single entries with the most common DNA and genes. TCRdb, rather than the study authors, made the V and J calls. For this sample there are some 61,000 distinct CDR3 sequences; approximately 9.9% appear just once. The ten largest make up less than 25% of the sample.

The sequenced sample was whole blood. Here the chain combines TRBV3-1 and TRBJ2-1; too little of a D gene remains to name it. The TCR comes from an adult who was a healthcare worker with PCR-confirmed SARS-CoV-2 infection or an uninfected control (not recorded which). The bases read TGTGCCAGCAGCCCCGACCCCCTCAATGAGCAGTTCTTC. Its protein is CASSPDPLNEQFF.